The clone carrying this T cell receptor beta chain was observed at least ten times. Its matching antigen is unknown. Isolated PBMCs totaled at least 7 million in each sample. Alongside a J-beta primer mix, a sample-barcoded 5' primer served in a second PCR lasting about 7 to 11 cycles. Every cDNA molecule bore a tag from a template-switch adaptor containing 12 random nucleotides. TCRdb re-derived calls from the 5' RACE reads in MiXCR, one entry per CDR3 protein. This table holds hundreds of thousands of distinct CDR3 sequences, around 32% found once. These data come from a study of blood T cells in healthy people across ages. Study context: T cells yielded about one barcoded beta molecule per two cells through template switching.

Findings and caveats of the study: Diversity estimated from one million T cells was considered an underestimate.

V dropped 1 base and J dropped 3 bases, with 6 bases sitting between them. Germline CDR1 is SGHAT and CDR2 is FQNNGV. The CDR3 runs 14 residues. The receptor was derived from an elderly woman in good health. The chain joins TRBV11-2 to TRBJ1-4; D is ambiguous. The specimen was blood. CDR3 amino acids: CASSLGFANEKLFF. The CDR3 nucleotides are TGTGCCAGCAGCTTAGGGTTTGCTAATGAAAAACTGTTTTTT.